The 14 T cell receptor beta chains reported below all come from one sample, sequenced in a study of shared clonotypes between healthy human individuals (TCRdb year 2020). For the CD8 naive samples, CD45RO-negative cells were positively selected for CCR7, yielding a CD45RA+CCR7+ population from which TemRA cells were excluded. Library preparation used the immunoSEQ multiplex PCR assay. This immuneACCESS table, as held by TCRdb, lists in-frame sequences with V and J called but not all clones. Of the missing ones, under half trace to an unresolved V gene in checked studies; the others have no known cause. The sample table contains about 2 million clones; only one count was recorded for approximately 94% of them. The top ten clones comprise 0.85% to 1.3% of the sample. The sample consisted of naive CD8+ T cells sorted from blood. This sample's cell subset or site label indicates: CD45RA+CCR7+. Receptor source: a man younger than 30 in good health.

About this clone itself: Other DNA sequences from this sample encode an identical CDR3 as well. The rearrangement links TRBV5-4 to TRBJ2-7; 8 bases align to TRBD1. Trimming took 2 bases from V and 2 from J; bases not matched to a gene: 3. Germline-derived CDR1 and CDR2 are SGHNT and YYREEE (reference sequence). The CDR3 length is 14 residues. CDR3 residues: CASSLGQGPYEQYF. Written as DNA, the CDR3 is TGTGCCAGCAGCTTAGGACAGGGACCCTACGAGCAGTACTTC.

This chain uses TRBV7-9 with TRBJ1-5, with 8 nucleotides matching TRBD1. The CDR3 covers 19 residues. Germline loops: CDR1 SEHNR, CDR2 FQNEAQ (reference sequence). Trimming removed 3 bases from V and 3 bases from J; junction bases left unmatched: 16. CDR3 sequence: CASSFGEVGLGQANQPQHF. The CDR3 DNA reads TGTGCCAGCAGCTTCGGTGAGGTGGGTCTGGGACAGGCCAATCAGCCCCAGCATTTT. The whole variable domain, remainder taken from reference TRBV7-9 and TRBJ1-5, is DTGVSQNPRHKITKRGQNVTFRCDPISEHNRLYWYRQTLGQGPEFLTYFQNEAQLEKSRLLSDRFSAERPKGSFSTLEIQRTEQGDSAMYLCASSFGEVGLGQANQPQHFGDGTRLSIL.

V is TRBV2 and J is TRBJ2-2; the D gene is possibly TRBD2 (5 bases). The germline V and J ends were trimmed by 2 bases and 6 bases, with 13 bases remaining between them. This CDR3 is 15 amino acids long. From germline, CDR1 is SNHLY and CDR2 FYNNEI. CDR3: CASSERVERAGELFF. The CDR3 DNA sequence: TGTGCCAGCAGTGAAAGAGTGGAGAGGGCCGGGGAGCTGTTTTTT.

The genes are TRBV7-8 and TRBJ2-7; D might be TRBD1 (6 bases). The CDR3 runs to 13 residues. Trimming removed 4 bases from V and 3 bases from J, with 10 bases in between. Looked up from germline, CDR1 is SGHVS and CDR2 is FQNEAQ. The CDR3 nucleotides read TGTGCCAGCAGCTCTAGGGGGAGCTACGAGCAGTACTTC. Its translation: CASSSRGSYEQYF.

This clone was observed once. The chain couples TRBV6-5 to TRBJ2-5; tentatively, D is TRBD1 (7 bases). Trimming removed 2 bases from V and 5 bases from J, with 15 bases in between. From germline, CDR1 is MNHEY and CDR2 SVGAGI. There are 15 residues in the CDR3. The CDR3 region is CASSYRQGGGETQYF. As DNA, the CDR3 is TGTGCCAGCAGTTACAGACAGGGAGGCGGGGAGACCCAGTACTTC.

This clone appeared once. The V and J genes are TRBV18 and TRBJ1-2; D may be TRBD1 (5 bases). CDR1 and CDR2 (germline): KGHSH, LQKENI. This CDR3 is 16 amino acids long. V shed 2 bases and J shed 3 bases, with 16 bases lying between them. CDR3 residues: CASSPWGPGSDYGYTF. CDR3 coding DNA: TGTGCCAGCTCACCATGGGGACCCGGTTCGGACTATGGCTACACCTTC.

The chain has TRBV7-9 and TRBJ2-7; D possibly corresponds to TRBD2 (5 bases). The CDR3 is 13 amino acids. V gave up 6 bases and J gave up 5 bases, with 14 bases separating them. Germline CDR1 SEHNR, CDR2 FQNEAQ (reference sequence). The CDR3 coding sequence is TGTGCCAGCAGTTCTAGCAAGCTCGACGAGCAGTACTTC. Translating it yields CASSSSKLDEQYF. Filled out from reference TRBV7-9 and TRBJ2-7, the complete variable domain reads DTGVSQNPRHKITKRGQNVTFRCDPISEHNRLYWYRQTLGQGPEFLTYFQNEAQLEKSRLLSDRFSAERPKGSFSTLEIQRTEQGDSAMYLCASSSSKLDEQYFGPGTRLTVT.

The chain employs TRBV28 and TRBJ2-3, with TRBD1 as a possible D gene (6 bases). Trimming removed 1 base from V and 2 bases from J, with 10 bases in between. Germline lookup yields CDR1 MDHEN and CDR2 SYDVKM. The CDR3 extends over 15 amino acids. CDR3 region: CASSLSGQITDTQYF. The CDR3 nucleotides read TGTGCCAGCAGTTTATCCGGACAGATCACAGATACGCAGTATTTT.

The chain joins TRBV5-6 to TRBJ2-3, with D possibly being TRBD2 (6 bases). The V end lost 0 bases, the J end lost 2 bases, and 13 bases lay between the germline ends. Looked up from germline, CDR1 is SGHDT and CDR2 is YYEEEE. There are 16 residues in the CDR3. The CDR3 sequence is CASSLELALYTDTQYF. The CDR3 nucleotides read TGTGCCAGCAGCTTGGAACTAGCACTTTACACAGATACGCAGTATTTT. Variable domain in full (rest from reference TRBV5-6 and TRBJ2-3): DAGVTQSPTHLIKTRGQQVTLRCSPKSGHDTVSWYQQALGQGPQFIFQYYEEEERQRGNFPDRFSGHQFPNYSSELNVNALLLGDSALYLCASSLELALYTDTQYFGPGTRLTVL.

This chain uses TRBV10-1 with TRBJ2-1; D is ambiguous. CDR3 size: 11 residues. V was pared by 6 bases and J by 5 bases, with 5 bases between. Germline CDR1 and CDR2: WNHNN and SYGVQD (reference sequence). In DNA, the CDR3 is TGCGCCAGCAGCGAAGACAATGAGCAGTTCTTC. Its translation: CASSEDNEQFF.

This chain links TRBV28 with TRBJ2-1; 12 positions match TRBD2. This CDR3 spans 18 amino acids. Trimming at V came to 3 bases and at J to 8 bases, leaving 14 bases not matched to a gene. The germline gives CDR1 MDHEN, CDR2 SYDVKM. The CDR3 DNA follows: TGTGCCAGCAGTTTCTTTTCCCCGCTAGCGGGGGGGCCCCATGAGCAGTTCTTC. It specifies CASSFFSPLAGGPHEQFF.

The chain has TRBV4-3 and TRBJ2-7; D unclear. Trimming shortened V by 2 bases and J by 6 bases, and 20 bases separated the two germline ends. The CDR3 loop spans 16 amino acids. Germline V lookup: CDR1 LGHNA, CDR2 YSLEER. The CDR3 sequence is CASSQRYGQFPLEQYF. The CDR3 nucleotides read TGCGCCAGCAGCCAACGCTACGGGCAGTTCCCCCTCGAGCAGTACTTC.

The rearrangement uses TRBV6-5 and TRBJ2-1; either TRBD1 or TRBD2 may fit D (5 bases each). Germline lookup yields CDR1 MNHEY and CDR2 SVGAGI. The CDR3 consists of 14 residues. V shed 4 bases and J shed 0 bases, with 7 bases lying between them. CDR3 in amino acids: CASSWDGSYNEQFF. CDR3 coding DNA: TGTGCCAGCAGTTGGGACGGCTCCTACAATGAGCAGTTCTTC.

The CDR3 DNA is TGTGCCTGCTCCCCGAGCACAGATACGCAGTATTTT. As protein: CACSPSTDTQYF. The gene calls are TRBV30 and TRBJ2-3; unclear D gene. Per the germline V gene, CDR1 is GTSNPN and CDR2 is SVGIG (reference sequence). Trimming shortened V by 6 bases and J by 0 bases, and 7 bases separated the two germline ends. The CDR3 contains 12 residues.